This T cell receptor beta chain was identified in a study of T cell responses to AZD1222 COVID-19 vaccine. V was cut by 4 bases and J by 6 bases, with 12 bases left in between. Germline values: CDR1 SNHLY, CDR2 FYNNEI. The CDR3 has 14 residues. This clone is a singleton in its sample. No antigen is known for it. Study-level findings and limits: There were mostly white British donors and more females than males, and clonal diversity was possibly underestimated. Repertoire sampling happened only post peak T cell response.

TCRdb's copy holds only in-frame clones and misses some; the assay was immunoSEQ multiplex PCR. The table has some 69,000 clones, roughly 85% seen once; the top ten hold around 19%. This receptor was taken from an adult in good health. V and J are TRBV2 and TRBJ2-2, with D possibly being TRBD1 or TRBD2 (5 bases each). The sequencing used peripheral blood, collected on day 0 of AZD1222 vaccination. DNA for the CDR3: TGTGCCAGCAGTGTTCCCCGGGGCGCCGGGGAGCTGTTTTTT. This sequence encodes CASSVPRGAGELFF. Supplemented by reference TRBV2 and TRBJ2-2, the full variable domain reads EPEVTQTPSHQVTQMGQEVILRCVPISNHLYFYWYRQILGQKVEFLVSFYNNEISEKSEIFDDQFSVERPDGSNFTLKIRSTKLEDSAMYFCASSVPRGAGELFFGEGSRLTVL.